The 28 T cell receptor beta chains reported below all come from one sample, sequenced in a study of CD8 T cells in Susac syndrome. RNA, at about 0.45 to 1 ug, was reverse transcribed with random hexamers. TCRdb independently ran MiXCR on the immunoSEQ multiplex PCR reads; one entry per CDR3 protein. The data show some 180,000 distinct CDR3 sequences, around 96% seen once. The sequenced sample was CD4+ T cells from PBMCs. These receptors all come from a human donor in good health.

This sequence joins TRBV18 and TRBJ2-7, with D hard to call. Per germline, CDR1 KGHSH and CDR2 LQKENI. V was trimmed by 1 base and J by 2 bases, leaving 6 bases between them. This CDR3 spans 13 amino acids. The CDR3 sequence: CASSPLATYEQYF. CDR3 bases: TGTGCCAGCTCACCACTTGCCACCTACGAGCAGTACTTC.

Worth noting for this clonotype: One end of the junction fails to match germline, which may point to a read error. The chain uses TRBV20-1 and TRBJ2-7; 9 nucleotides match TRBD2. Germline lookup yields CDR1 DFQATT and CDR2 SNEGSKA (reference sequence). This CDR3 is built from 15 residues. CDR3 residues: CSARGSGTSSHEQYF. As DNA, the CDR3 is TGCAGTGCTAGAGGTTCCGGGACTAGCTCCCACGAGCAGTACTTC.

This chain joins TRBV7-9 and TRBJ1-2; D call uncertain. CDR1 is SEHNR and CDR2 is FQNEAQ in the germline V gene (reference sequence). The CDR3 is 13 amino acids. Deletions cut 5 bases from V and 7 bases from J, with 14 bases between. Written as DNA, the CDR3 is TGTGCCAGCAGCAGAGAGGGAGTTGCTGGCTACACCTTC. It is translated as CASSREGVAGYTF.

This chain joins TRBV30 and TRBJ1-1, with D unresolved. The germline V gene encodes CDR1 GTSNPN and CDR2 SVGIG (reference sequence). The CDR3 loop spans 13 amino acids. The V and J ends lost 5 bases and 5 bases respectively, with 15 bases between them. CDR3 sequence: CAWSGGMRTEAFF. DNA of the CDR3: TGTGCCTGGTCCGGAGGGATGAGGACTGAAGCTTTCTTT.

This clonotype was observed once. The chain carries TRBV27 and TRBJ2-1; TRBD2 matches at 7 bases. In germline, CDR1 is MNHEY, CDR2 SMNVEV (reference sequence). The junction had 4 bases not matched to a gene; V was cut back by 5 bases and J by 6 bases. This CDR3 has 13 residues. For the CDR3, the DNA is TGTGCCAGCAGTGCCCGACTAGCCAATGAGCAGTTCTTC. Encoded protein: CASSARLANEQFF.

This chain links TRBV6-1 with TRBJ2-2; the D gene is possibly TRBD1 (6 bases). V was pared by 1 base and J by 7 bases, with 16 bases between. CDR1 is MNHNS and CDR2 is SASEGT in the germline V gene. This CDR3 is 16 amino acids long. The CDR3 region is CASSEGNRVKGGELFF. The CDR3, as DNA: TGTGCCAGCAGTGAAGGAAACAGGGTAAAGGGCGGGGAGCTGTTTTTT.

Here the CDR3 reads CATSDTNSGELFF. CDR3 coding DNA: TGTGCCACCAGTGACACTAACTCCGGGGAGCTGTTTTTT. This sequence joins TRBV24-1 and TRBJ2-2, with D hard to call. This CDR3 contains 13 residues. Germline assignment: CDR1 KGHDR and CDR2 SFDVKD. The V and J ends lost 4 bases and 6 bases respectively, with 8 bases between them.

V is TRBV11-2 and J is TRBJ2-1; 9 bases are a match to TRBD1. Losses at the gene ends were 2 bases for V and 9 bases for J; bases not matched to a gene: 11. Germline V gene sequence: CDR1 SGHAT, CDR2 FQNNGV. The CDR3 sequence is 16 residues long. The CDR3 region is CASSLLGGGQGTEQFF. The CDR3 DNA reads TGTGCCAGCAGCTTACTAGGTGGGGGACAGGGTACTGAGCAGTTCTTC.

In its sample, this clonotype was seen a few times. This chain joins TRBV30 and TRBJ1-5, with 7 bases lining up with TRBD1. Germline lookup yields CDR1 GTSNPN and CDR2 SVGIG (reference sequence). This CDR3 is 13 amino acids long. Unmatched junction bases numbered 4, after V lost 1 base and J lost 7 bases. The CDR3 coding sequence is TGTGCCTGGAGTGAAGGGGGCAGACAGCCCCAGCATTTT. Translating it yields CAWSEGGRQPQHF.

This CDR3 is CASSFGSGERGFF. CDR3 nucleotides: TGCGCCAGCAGCTTCGGCTCGGGTGAGCGAGGGTTCTTC. V is TRBV5-1 and J is TRBJ2-1; D unclear. The germline V gene encodes CDR1 SGHRS and CDR2 YFSETQ. V lost 2 bases, J lost 15 bases, and 18 bases lay in between. The CDR3 consists of 13 residues.

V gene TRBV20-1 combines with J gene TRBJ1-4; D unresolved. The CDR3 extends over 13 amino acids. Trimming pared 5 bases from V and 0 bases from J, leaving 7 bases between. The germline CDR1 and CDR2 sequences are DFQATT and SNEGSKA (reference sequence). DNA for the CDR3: TGCAGTGCTTTTTTAGCAACTAATGAAAAACTGTTTTTT. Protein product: CSAFLATNEKLFF.

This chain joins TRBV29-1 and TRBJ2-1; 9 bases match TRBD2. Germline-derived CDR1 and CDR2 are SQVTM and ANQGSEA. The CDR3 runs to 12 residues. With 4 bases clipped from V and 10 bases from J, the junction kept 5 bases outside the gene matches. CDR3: CSVVLAGPEQFF. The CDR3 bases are TGCAGCGTTGTACTAGCGGGCCCCGAGCAGTTCTTC.

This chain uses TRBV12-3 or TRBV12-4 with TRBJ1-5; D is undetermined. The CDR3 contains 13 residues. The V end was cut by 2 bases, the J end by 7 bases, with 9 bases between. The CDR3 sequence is CASSLSRGQPQHF. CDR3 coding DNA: TGTGCCAGCAGTTTAAGTCGCGGCCAGCCCCAGCATTTT.

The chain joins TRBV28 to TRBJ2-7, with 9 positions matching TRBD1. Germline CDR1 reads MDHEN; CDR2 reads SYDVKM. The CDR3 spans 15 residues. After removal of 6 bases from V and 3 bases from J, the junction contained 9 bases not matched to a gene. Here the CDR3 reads CASRTERTGDYEQYF. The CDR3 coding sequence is TGTGCCAGCAGGACTGAAAGGACAGGGGACTACGAGCAGTACTTC.

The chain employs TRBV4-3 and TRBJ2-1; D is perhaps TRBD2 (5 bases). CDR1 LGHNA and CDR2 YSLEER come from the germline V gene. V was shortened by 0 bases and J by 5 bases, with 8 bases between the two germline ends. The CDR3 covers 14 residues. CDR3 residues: CASSQESGNNEQFF. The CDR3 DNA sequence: TGCGCCAGCAGCCAAGAATCCGGGAACAATGAGCAGTTCTTC.

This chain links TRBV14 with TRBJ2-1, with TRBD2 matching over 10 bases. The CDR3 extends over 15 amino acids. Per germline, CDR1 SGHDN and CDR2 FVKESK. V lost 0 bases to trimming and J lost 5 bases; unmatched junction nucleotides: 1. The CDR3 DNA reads TGTGCCAGCAGCCAAGATAGCGGGAGGCACAATGAGCAGTTCTTC. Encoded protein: CASSQDSGRHNEQFF.

CDR3 in amino acids: CAWSVQAAETQYF. The CDR3 nucleotides are TGTGCCTGGAGTGTTCAGGCAGCAGAGACCCAGTACTTC. The rearrangement joins TRBV30 to TRBJ2-5; D gene unclear. V was trimmed by 0 bases and J by 4 bases, leaving 9 bases between them. The germline gives CDR1 GTSNPN, CDR2 SVGIG (reference sequence). This CDR3 has 13 amino acids.

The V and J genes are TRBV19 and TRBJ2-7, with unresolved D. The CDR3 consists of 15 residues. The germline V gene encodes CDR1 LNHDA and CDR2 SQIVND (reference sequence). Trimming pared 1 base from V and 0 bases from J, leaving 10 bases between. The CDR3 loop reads CASSIAPATSYEQYF. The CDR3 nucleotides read TGTGCCAGTAGTATAGCCCCCGCCACCTCCTACGAGCAGTACTTC.

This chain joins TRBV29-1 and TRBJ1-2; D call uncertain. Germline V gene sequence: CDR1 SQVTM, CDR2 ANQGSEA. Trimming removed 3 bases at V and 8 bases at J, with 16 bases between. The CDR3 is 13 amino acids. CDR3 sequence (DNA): TGCAGCGTTGACCCCCCGGAGGAAAGGGGCTACACCTTC. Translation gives CSVDPPEERGYTF.

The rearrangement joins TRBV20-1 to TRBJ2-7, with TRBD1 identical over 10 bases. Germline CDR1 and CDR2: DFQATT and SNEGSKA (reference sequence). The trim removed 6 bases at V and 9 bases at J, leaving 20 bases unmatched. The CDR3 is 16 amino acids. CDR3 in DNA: TGCAGTGCCCCACTTGCCCAGACAGGGGGCGGCCAATGGCAGTACTTC. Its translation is CSAPLAQTGGGQWQYF.

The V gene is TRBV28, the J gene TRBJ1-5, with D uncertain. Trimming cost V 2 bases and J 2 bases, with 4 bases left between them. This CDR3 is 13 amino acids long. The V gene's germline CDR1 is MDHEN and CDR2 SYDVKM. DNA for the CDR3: TGTGCCAGCAGTTTAATTGGCAATCAGCCCCAGCATTTT. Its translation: CASSLIGNQPQHF.

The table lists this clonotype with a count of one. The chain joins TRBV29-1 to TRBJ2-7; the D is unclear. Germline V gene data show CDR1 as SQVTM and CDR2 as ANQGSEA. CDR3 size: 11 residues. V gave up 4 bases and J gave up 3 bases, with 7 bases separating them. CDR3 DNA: TGCAGCGTTGGGTCGGACTACGAGCAGTACTTC. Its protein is CSVGSDYEQYF.

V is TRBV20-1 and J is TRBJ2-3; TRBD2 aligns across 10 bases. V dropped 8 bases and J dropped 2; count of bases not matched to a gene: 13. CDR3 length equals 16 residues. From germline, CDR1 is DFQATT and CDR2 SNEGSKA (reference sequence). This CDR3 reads CSSMGGTSGTTDTQYF. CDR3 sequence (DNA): TGCAGTTCCATGGGGGGAACTAGCGGGACCACAGATACGCAGTATTTT.

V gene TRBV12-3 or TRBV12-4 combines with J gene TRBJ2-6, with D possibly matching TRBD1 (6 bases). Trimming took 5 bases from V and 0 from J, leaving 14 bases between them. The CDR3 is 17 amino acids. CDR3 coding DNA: TGTGCCAGCAGTCCGCGGACAGTCCGCTCTGGGGCCAACGTCCTGACTTTC. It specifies CASSPRTVRSGANVLTF.

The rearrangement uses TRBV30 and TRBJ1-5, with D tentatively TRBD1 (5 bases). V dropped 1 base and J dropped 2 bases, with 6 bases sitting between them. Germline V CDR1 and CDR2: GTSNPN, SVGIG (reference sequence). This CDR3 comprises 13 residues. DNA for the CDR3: TGTGCCTGGAGTGGGGGCCGCAATCAGCCCCAGCATTTT. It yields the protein CAWSGGRNQPQHF.

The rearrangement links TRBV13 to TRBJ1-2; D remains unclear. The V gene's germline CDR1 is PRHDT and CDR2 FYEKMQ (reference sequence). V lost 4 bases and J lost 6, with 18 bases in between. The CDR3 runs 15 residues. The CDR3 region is CASSSRQGYLDGYTF. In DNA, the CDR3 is TGTGCCAGCAGCTCCCGCCAAGGGTACTTGGATGGCTACACCTTC.

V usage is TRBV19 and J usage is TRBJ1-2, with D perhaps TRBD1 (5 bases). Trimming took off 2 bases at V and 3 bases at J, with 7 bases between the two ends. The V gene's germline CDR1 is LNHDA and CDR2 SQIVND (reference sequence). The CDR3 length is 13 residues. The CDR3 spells CASSIQGYYGYTF. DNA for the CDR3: TGTGCCAGTAGTATACAGGGATACTATGGCTACACCTTC. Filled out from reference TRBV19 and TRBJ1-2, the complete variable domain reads DGGITQSPKYLFRKEGQNVTLSCEQNLNHDAMYWYRQDPGQGLRLIYYSQIVNDFQKGDIAEGYSVSREKKESFPLTVTSAQKNPTAFYLCASSIQGYYGYTFGSGTRLTVV.

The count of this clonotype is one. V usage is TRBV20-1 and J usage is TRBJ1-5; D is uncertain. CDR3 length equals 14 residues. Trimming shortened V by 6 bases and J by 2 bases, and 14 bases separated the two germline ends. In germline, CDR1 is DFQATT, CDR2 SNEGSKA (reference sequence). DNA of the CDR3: TGCAGTGCGCCCGGGGAGCTGGGCAATCAGCCCCAGCATTTT. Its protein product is CSAPGELGNQPQHF.